These 11 T cell receptor beta chains share one sample of origin, sequenced in a study of cytomegalovirus exposure and HLA in healthy donors. Primers for the PCR totalled 60 Vbeta and 13 Jbeta. Produced via immunoSEQ multiplex PCR; TCRdb's table is partial and in-frame only. The top ten hold around 6.3% of the sample, which has 150,000 to 250,000 clones, 82% seen once. Sample: PBMCs. These TCRs come from a woman aged 45-65 years in good health and CMV-seropositive.

A note on this clone: Relative to the germline gene, one junction end is altered; a read error may explain this. The rearrangement links TRBV29-1 to TRBJ2-4, with a possible D match to TRBD1 (5 bases). CDR1 SQVTM and CDR2 ANQGSEA come from the germline V gene. CDR3 length: 13 residues. CDR3 sequence: CSEGQFSKNSQYF. The CDR3 DNA reads TGCAGCGAGGGGCAATTTTCCAAAAACAGTCAGTACTTC.

The chain uses TRBV9 and TRBJ2-2, with TRBD1 identical over 8 bases. The V segment lost 3 bases and the J segment 7 bases; nucleotides outside the gene matches: 5. This CDR3 has 14 residues. CDR1 is SGDLS and CDR2 is YYNGEE in the germline V gene. Here the CDR3 reads CASSAGQALGELFF. In nucleotides, the CDR3 is TGTGCCAGCAGCGCGGGACAGGCGCTCGGGGAGCTGTTTTTT. Full variable domain (rest looked up from reference TRBV9 and TRBJ2-2): DSGVTQTPKHLITATGQRVTLRCSPRSGDLSVYWYQQSLDQGLQFLIQYYNGEERAKGNILERFSAQQFPDLHSELNLSSLELGDSALYFCASSAGQALGELFFGEGSRLTVL.

The chain links TRBV6-5 to TRBJ2-1; 7 bases are shared with TRBD1. The CDR3 sequence is 15 residues long. Germline V CDR1 and CDR2: MNHEY, SVGAGI. J lost 4 bases, V lost 10 bases, and 13 bases had no gene match. The CDR3 DNA sequence: TGTGCCACGGAAAAACGGGACAGCTCTTACAATGAGCAGTTCTTC. This codes for CATEKRDSSYNEQFF.

The chain links TRBV5-1 to TRBJ2-3, with TRBD1 identical over 12 bases. The CDR3 spans 16 residues. Germline CDR1 SGHRS, CDR2 YFSETQ. V was clipped by 7 bases and J by 4 bases; unmatched bases: 10. DNA of the CDR3: TGCGCCAGCTCGAAGGGACAGGGGGCTCGGGCAGATACGCAGTATTTT. It is translated as CASSKGQGARADTQYF.

V is TRBV15 and J is TRBJ2-7; 7 bases fit TRBD1. The CDR3 is 13 amino acids. CDR1 and CDR2 from the germline V gene are LNHNV and YYDKDF (reference sequence). V lost 8 bases and J lost 1; bases outside the gene matches: 5. Here the CDR3 reads CATGPGQSYEQYF. As DNA, the CDR3 is TGTGCCACCGGCCCGGGACAGTCCTACGAGCAGTACTTC.

The chain has TRBV7-6 and TRBJ2-5; 8 bases fit TRBD2. CDR1 is SGHVS, CDR2 FNYEAQ, per germline. V shed 3 bases and J 1 base; nucleotides not matched to a gene: 4. The CDR3 spans 15 residues. The CDR3 is CASSFFGRGQETQYF. CDR3 in DNA: TGTGCCAGCAGCTTTTTCGGGAGGGGCCAAGAGACCCAGTACTTC.

There are a few counts of this clone. This chain connects TRBV5-1 to TRBJ2-5; 8 bases agree with TRBD2. The trim removed 4 bases at V and 2 bases at J, leaving 7 bases unmatched. The CDR3 is made up of 15 amino acids. CDR1 is SGHRS, CDR2 YFSETQ, per germline. CDR3 protein: CASSGTGGIQETQYF. In DNA form, the CDR3 reads TGCGCCAGCAGCGGGACGGGGGGGATTCAAGAGACCCAGTACTTC.

V is TRBV6-1 and J is TRBJ2-5; tentative D call: TRBD2 (5 bases). This CDR3 spans 13 amino acids. The V end lost 2 bases, the J end lost 6 bases, and 10 bases lay between the germline ends. Germline V gene sequence: CDR1 MNHNS, CDR2 SASEGT. The CDR3 spells CASSERGPQTQYF. In DNA, the CDR3 is TGTGCCAGCAGTGAAAGAGGGCCCCAGACCCAGTACTTC.

This chain connects TRBV5-4 to TRBJ2-6; D gene uncertain. The CDR3 extends over 14 amino acids. Germline V gene sequence: CDR1 SGHNT, CDR2 YYREEE (reference sequence). V was shortened by 2 bases and J by 0 bases, with 3 bases between the two germline ends. CDR3 in amino acids: CASSFHSGANVLTF. In nucleotides, the CDR3 is TGTGCCAGCAGCTTCCACTCTGGGGCCAACGTCCTGACTTTC.

The chain carries TRBV10-1 and TRBJ2-7; 12 positions match TRBD2. Trimming took 6 bases from V and 4 from J; bases not matched to a gene: 4. This CDR3 has 14 residues. Germline CDR1 is WNHNN and CDR2 is SYGVQD (reference sequence). CDR3 protein: CASSPGTSGYEQYF. The CDR3 DNA sequence: TGCGCCAGCAGCCCCGGGACTAGCGGGTACGAGCAGTACTTC.

This chain links TRBV29-1 with TRBJ2-5; a possible D gene is TRBD1 (6 bases). Germline-derived CDR1 and CDR2 are SQVTM and ANQGSEA. The CDR3 is made up of 14 amino acids. V gave up 5 bases and J gave up 5 bases, with 18 bases separating them. The CDR3 sequence: CSVTGSDSVETQYF. CDR3 nucleotides: TGCAGCGTTACGGGATCGGACAGCGTGGAGACCCAGTACTTC.